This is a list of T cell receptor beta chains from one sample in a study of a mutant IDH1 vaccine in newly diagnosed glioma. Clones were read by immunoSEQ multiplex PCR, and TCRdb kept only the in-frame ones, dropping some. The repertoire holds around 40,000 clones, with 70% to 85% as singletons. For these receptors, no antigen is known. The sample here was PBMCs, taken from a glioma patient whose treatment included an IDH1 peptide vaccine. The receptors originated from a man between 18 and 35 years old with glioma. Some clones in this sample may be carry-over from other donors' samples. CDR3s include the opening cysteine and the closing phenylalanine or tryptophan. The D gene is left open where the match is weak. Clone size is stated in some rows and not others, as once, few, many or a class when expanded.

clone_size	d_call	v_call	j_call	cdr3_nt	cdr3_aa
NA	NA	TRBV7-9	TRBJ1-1	TGTGCCAGCAGCCTATCGGGACGGTTGAACACTGAAGCTTTCTTT	CASSLSGRLNTEAFF
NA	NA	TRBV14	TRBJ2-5	TGTGCCAGCAGCCAAGAAAACATTCGAGGAGAGACCCAGTACTTC	CASSQENIRGETQYF
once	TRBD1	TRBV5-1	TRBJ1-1	TGCGCCAGCCAACAGGGGCCGAACACTGAAGCTTTCTTT	CASQQGPNTEAFF
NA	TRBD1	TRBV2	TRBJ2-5	TGTGCCAGCAGTGTGGTGCCGACAGGGAAAGAGACCCAGTACTTC	CASSVVPTGKETQYF
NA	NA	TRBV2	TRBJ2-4	TGTGCCAGCAGTGAAAACTTGGGGGCCAAAAACATTCAGTACTTC	CASSENLGAKNIQYF
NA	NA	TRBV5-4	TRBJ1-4	TGTGCCAGCAGCCAGGGACGGGGTTCTCCAGAAAAACTGTTTTTT	CASSQGRGSPEKLFF
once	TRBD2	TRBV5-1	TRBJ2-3	TGCGCCAGCAGCTTGTCCGCGGGGGGCATCACAGATACGCAGTATTTT	CASSLSAGGITDTQYF
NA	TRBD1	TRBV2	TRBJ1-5	TGTGCCAGCAGGGGACAGGTGAATAGCAATCAGCCCCAGCATTTT	CASRGQVNSNQPQHF
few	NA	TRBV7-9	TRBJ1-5	TGTGCCAGCAGCCTGTCGGGACGAAGCAATCAGCCCCAGCATTTT	CASSLSGRSNQPQHF
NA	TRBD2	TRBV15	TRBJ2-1	TGTGCCACCAGCAGAGAACTAGCGTCAAGCTCCTACAATGAGCAGTTCTTC	CATSRELASSSYNEQFF
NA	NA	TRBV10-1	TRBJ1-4	TGCGCCAGCAGTGAGTCGAGAAGGGGGTTTAAAGAAAAACTGTTTTTT	CASSESRRGFKEKLFF
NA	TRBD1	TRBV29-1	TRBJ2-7	TGCAGCGTTGGGACAGGGGCCTACGAGCAGTACTTC	CSVGTGAYEQYF
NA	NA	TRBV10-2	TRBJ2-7	TGCGCCAGCGGCGGAGGAGACGAGCAGTACTTC	CASGGGDEQYF
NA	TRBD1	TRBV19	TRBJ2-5	TGTGCCAGTAGGGCGACAGGGAGAAGGGAGACCCAGTACTTC	CASRATGRRETQYF
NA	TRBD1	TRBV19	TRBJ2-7	TGTGCCAGTAGTAGAAGATCAGGGGACAGCCCTTTTGAGCAGTACTTC	CASSRRSGDSPFEQYF
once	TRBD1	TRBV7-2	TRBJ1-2	TGTGCCAGCAGCCCCCGGGACAGGGGTACGTTCTACTATGGCTACACCTTC	CASSPRDRGTFYYGYTF
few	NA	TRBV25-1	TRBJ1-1	TGTGCCAGCAGTGAATTTGGGGGGCGTATCACTGAAGCTTTCTTT	CASSEFGGRITEAFF
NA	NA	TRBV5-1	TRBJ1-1	TGCGCCAGCAGCTACAGCGAAAACACTGAAGCTTTCTTT	CASSYSENTEAFF
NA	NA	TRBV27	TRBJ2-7	TGTGCCAGCAGTCTCCTGACCGGGGTTCCCTACGAGCAGTACTTC	CASSLLTGVPYEQYF
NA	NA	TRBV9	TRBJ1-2	TGTGCCAGCAGCGTAGTTACAGGGTACTATGGCTACACCTTC	CASSVVTGYYGYTF
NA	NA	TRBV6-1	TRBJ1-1	TGTGCCAGCAGTGAAGCAGCAGACTCGGGCACTGAAGCTTTCTTT	CASSEAADSGTEAFF
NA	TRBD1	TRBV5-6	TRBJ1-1	TGTGCCAGCAGCTTGGAACCAGGGGGGTCGAACACTGAAGCTTTCTTT	CASSLEPGGSNTEAFF
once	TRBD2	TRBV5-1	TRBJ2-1	TGCGCCAGCAGCCTGAGCGGGGGGGCGTACAATGAGCAGTTCTTC	CASSLSGGAYNEQFF
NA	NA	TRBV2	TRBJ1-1	TGTGCCAGCCGAAGCCCGACCGCACGGAACACTGAAGCTTTCTTT	CASRSPTARNTEAFF
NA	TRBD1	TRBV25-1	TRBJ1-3	TGTGCCAGCGGAGACAGGGTCTCTGGAAACACCATATATTTT	CASGDRVSGNTIYF
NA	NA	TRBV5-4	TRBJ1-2	TGTGCCAGCATCGGTCGGGGCCGGAGCCATGGCTACACCTTC	CASIGRGRSHGYTF
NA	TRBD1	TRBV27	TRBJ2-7	TGTGCCAGCAGTTTGGGACAGGGCCTCTACGAGCAGTACTTC	CASSLGQGLYEQYF
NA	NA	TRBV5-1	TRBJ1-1	TGCGCCAGCAGCTTTGGTCCTGAAGCTTTCTTT	CASSFGPEAFF
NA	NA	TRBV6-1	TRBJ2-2	TGTGCCTCGCAACGGCTCATGGACACCGGGGAGCTGTTTTTT	CASQRLMDTGELFF
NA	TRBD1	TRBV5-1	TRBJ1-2	TGCGCCAGCAGCTTGGGAGGGGGACAGACAGCTCTATGGAGAAGCTACACCTTC	CASSLGGGQTALWRSYTF
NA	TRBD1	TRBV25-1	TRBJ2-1	TGTGCCAGCAGTTACGCTTCTCGCTTGGGACAGGGGAACAATGAGCAGTTCTTC	CASSYASRLGQGNNEQFF
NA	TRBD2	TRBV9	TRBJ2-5	TGTGCCAGCAGCGTAGATAATTCCCTACTAGCGGCAAGGGAGACCCAGTACTTC	CASSVDNSLLAARETQYF
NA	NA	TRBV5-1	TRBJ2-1	TGCGCCAGCAGCTTGGAGGGGTACCCTTACAATGAGCAGTTCTTC	CASSLEGYPYNEQFF
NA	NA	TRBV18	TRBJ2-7	TGTGCCAGCTCACCACGGGAGTCGTACGAGCAGTACTTC	CASSPRESYEQYF
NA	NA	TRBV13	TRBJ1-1	TGTGCCAGCAGGGGAGAGGGGAATCAGGAAGCTTTCTTT	CASRGEGNQEAFF
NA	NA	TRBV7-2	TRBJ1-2	TGTGCAACGGGGGCAGGTCGCTCTAACTATGGCTACACCTTC	CATGAGRSNYGYTF
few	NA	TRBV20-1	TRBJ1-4	TGCAGTGCGCGGGACGGTACGTTTTTT	CSARDGTFF
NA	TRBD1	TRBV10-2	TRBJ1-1	TGCGCCAGCAGTGATAGGACAGGGAAGTCTGAAGCTTTCTTT	CASSDRTGKSEAFF
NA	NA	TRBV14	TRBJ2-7	TGTGCCAGCAGCCAATTTCTAACAGTTCACGAGCAGTACTTC	CASSQFLTVHEQYF
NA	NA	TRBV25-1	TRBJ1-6	TGTGCCAGCAGTGAATGGGGTCTAGATAATTCACCCCTCCACTTT	CASSEWGLDNSPLHF
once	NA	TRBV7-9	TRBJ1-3	TGTGCCAGCAGCCCCAGGGTTTCTGGAAACACCATATATTTT	CASSPRVSGNTIYF
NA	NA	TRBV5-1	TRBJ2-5	TGCGCCAGCAGCCTGGATGACGTTACCCCGTACCAAGAGACCCAGTACTTC	CASSLDDVTPYQETQYF
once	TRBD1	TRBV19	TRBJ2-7	TGTGCCAGTAGTCCAGGGACAGGTTTCTCCTACGAGCAGTACTTC	CASSPGTGFSYEQYF
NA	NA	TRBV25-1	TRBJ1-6	TGTGCCAGCAGTGGTGGGGCTGAAAATTCACCCCTCCACTTT	CASSGGAENSPLHF
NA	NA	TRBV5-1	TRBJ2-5	TGCGCCAGCAGCACCGACTACCAAGAGACCCAGTACTTC	CASSTDYQETQYF